Sequencing of this T cell receptor beta chain was carried out in a study of OX40 agonist ivuxolimab in advanced cancers. Across the study: The patients received agonistic anti-OX40 (CD134) antibody ivuxolimab. Prior checkpoint blockade (anti-PD-1, anti-PD-L1 or anti-CTLA-4) was permitted; approximately 41% had it. Points from the study as a whole: There was clonal expansion of CD4+ and CD8+ blood T cells by week 6 at 0.1 to 3.0 mg/kg.

The CDR3 loop spans 14 amino acids. Germline V gene sequence: CDR1 MNHNS, CDR2 SASEGT. Trimming pared 8 bases from V and 5 bases from J, leaving 18 bases between. Sequencing used immunoSEQ multiplex PCR; TCRdb keeps in-frame clones, though not all of them. Among around 78,000 clones listed, 75% to 90% were seen once. In regard to this clone: As yet, its antigen is unknown.

Sequenced material: CD4+ or CD8+ T cells sorted from blood, taken in a trial of the OX40 agonist ivuxolimab. V and J are TRBV6-1 and TRBJ2-5; D is possibly TRBD1 (6 bases). This TCR came from an adult with an advanced solid tumor such as melanoma, head and neck, liver or kidney cancer. The CDR3 loop reads CASRGQGYGETQYF. CDR3 sequence (DNA): TGTGCCAGCCGAGGGCAGGGGTATGGGGAGACCCAGTACTTC.